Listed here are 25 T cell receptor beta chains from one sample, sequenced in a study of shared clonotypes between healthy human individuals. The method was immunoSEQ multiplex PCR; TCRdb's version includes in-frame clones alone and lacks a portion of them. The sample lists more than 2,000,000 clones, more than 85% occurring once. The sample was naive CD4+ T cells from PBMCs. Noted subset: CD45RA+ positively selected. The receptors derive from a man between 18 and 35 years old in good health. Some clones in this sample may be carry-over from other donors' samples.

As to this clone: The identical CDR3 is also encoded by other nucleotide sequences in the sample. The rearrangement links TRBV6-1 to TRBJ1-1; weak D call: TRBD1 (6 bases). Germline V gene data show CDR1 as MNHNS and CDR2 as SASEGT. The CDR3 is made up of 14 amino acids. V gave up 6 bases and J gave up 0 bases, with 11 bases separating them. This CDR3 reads CASRATGLNTEAFF. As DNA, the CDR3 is TGTGCCAGCAGGGCCACAGGGTTGAACACTGAAGCTTTCTTT.

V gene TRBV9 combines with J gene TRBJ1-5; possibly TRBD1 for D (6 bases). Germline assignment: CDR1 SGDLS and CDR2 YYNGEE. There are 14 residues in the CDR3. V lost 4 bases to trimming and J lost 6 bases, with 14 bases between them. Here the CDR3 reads CASSPGQPGQPQHF. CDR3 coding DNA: TGTGCCAGCAGCCCAGGACAGCCGGGTCAGCCCCAGCATTTT.

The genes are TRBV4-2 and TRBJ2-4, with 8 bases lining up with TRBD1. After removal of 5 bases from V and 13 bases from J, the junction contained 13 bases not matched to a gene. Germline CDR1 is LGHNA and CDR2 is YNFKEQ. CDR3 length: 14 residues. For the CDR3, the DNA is TGTGCCAGCAGCAACAACCCAGGGGGCGGGAAACAGTACTTC. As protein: CASSNNPGGGKQYF.

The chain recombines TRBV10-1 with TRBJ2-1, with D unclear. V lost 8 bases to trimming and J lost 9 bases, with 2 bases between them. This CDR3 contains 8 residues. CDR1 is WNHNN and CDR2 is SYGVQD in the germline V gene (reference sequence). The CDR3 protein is CASLEQFF. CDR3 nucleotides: TGCGCCAGCCTTGAGCAGTTCTTC.

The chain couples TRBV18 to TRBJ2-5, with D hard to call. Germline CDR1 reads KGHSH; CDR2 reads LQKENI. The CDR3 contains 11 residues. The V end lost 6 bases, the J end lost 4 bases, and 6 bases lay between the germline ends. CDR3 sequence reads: CASSAVETQYF. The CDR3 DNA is TGTGCCAGCTCCGCGGTAGAGACCCAGTACTTC. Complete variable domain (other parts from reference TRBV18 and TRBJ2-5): NAGVMQNPRHLVRRRGQEARLRCSPMKGHSHVYWYRQLPEEGLKFMVYLQKENIIDESGMPKERFSAEFPKEGPSILRIQQVVRGDSAAYFCASSAVETQYFGPGTRLLVL.

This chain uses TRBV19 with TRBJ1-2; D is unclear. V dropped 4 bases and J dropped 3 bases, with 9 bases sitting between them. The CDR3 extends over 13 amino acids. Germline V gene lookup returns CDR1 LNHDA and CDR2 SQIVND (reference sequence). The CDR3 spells CASSSPEYYGYTF. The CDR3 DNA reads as TGTGCCAGTAGTAGTCCGGAGTACTATGGCTACACCTTC.

The CDR3 nucleotides are TGTGCCAGCAGCCAAGAAGCACTGGAGCGGTTATACTACGAGCAGTACTTC. Translated: CASSQEALERLYYEQYF. The J gene is TRBJ2-7, the V gene TRBV5-4, with D perhaps TRBD2 (5 bases). CDR1 SGHNT and CDR2 YYREEE come from the germline V gene (reference sequence). The CDR3 spans 17 residues. The V end lost 4 bases, the J end lost 3 bases, and 23 bases lay between the germline ends.

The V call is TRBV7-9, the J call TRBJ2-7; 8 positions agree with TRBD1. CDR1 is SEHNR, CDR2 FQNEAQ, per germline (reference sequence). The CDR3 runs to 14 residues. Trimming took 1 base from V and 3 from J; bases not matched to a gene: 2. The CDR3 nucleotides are TGTGCCAGCAGCTTAGTACAGGGGGTCTACGAGCAGTACTTC. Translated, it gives CASSLVQGVYEQYF. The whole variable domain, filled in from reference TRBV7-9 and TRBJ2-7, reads DTGVSQNPRHKITKRGQNVTFRCDPISEHNRLYWYRQTLGQGPEFLTYFQNEAQLEKSRLLSDRFSAERPKGSFSTLEIQRTEQGDSAMYLCASSLVQGVYEQYFGPGTRLTVT.

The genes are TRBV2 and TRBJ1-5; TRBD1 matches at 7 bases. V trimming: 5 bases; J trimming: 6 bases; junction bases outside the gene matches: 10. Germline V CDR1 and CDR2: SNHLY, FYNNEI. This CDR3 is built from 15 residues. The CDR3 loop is CASSPPRDRVQPQHF. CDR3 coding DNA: TGTGCCAGCAGTCCCCCCCGCGACAGGGTTCAGCCCCAGCATTTT.

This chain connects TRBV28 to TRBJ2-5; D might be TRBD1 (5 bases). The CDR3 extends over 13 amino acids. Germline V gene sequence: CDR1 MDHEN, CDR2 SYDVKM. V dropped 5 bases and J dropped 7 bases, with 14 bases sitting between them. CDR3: CASSLLGLRTQYF. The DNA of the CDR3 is TGTGCCAGCAGTCTATTGGGGCTCAGGACCCAGTACTTC.

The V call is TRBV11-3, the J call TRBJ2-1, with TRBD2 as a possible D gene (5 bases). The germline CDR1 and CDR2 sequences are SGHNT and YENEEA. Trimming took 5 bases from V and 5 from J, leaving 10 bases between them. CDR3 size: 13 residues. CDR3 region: CASSRRPNNEQFF. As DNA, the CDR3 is TGTGCCAGCAGCCGGAGGCCCAACAATGAGCAGTTCTTC.

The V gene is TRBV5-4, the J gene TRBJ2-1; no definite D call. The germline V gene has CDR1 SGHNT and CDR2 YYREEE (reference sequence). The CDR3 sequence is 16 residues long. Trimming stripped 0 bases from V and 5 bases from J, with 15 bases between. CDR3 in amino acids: CASSLARPGAHNEQFF. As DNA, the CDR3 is TGTGCCAGCAGCTTGGCTCGGCCCGGCGCCCACAATGAGCAGTTCTTC. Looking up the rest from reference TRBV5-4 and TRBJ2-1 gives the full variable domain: ETGVTQSPTHLIKTRGQQVTLRCSSQSGHNTVSWYQQALGQGPQFIFQYYREEENGRGNFPPRFSGLQFPNYSSELNVNALELDDSALYLCASSLARPGAHNEQFFGPGTRLTVL.

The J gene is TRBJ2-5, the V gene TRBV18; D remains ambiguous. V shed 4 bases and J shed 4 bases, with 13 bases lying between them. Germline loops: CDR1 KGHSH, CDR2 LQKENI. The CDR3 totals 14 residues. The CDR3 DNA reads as TGTGCCAGCTCACGGCGCCGTGAGGCAGAGACCCAGTACTTC. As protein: CASSRRREAETQYF.

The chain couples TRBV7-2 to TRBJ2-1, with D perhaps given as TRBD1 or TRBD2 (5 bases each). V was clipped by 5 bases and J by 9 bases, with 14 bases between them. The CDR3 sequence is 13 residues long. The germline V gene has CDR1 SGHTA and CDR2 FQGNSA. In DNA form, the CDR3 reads TGTGCCAGCAGCCCGGGACCTCCGCGTGAGCAGTTCTTC. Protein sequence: CASSPGPPREQFF.

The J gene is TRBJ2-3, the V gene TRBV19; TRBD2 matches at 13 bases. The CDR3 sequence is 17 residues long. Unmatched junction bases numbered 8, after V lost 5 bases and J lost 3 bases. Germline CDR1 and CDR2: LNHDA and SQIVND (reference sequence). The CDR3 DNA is TGTGCCAGTAGTTCGCGGACTAGCGGGAGATGGACAGATACGCAGTATTTT. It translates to CASSSRTSGRWTDTQYF.

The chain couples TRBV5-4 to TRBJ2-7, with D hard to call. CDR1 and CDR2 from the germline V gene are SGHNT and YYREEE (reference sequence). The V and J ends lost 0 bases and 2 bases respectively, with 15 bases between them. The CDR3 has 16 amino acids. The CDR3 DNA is TGTGCCAGCAGCTTGGAACCCCGGAGCGCGGCCTACGAGCAGTACTTC. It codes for CASSLEPRSAAYEQYF.

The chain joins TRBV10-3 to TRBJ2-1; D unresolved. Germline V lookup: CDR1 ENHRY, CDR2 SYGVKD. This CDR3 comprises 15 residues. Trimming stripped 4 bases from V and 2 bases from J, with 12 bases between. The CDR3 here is CAISVERATYNEQFF. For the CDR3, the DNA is TGTGCCATCAGTGTAGAGCGTGCTACCTACAATGAGCAGTTCTTC.

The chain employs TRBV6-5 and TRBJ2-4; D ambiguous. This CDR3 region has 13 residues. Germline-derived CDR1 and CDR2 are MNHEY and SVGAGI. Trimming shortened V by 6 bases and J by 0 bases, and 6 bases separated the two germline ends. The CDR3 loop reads CASRTVAKNIQYF. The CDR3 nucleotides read TGTGCCAGCAGAACAGTAGCCAAAAACATTCAGTACTTC.

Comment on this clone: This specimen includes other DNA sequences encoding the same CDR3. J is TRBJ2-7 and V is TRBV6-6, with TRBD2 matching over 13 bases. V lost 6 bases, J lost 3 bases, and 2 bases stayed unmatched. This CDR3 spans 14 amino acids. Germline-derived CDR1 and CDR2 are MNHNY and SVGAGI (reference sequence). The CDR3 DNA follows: TGTGCCAGCAGCAGACTAGCGGGAGGCTACGAGCAGTACTTC. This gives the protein CASSRLAGGYEQYF.

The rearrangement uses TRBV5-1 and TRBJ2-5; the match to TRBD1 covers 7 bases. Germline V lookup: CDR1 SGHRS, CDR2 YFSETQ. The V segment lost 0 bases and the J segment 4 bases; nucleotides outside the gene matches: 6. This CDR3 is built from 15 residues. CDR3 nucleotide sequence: TGCGCCAGCAGCTTGGCCGGGACAGAGACAGAGACCCAGTACTTC. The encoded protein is CASSLAGTETETQYF.

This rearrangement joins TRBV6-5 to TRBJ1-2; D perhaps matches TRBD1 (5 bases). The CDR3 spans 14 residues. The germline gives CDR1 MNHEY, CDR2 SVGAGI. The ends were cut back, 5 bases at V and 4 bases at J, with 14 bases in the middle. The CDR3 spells CASSTGGWGYGYTF. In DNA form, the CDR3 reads TGTGCCAGCAGTACAGGAGGATGGGGCTATGGCTACACCTTC.

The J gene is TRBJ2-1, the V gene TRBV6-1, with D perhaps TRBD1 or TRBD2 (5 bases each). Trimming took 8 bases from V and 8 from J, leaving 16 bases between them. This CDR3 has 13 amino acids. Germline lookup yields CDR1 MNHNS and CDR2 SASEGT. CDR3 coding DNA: TGTGCCAGCGGGACCGGCGAGCGGTATGAGCAGTTCTTC. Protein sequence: CASGTGERYEQFF.

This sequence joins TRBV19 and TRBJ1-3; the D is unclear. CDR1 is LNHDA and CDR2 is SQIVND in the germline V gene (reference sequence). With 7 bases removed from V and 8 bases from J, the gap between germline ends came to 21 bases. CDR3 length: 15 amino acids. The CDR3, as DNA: TGTGCCAGTACTCGTTTGGAGCTGCGGGCGGACACCATATATTTT. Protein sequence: CASTRLELRADTIYF. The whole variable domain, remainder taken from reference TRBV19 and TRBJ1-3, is DGGITQSPKYLFRKEGQNVTLSCEQNLNHDAMYWYRQDPGQGLRLIYYSQIVNDFQKGDIAEGYSVSREKKESFPLTVTSAQKNPTAFYLCASTRLELRADTIYFGEGSWLTVV.

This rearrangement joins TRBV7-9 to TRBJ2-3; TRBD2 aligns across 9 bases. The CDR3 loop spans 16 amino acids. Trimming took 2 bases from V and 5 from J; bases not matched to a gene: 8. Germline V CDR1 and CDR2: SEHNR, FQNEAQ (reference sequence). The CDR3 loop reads CASSLRGREGGDTQYF. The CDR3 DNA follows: TGTGCCAGCAGCTTACGAGGGCGGGAGGGAGGAGATACGCAGTATTTT.

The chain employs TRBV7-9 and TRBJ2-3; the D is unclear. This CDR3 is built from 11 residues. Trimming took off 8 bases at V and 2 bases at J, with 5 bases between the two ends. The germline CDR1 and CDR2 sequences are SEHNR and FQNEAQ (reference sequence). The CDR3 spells CASFVTDTQYF. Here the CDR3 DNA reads TGTGCCAGCTTTGTCACAGATACGCAGTATTTT.